This entry lists 21 T cell receptor beta chains sequenced from one sample in a study of blood T cell repertoires in COVID-19. TCRdb keeps only in-frame clones here, not all; method: immunoSEQ multiplex PCR. Seen here are roughly 130,000 clones, approximately 80% observed once, and the top ten hold roughly 9.2%. Sequencing input: PBMCs or T cells enriched from blood (not recorded which). All receptors derive from a man aged 50 to 59 who had recovered from COVID-19.

The rearrangement uses TRBV7-2 and TRBJ1-6; 7 bases align to TRBD1. Germline CDR1 reads SGHTA; CDR2 reads FQGNSA. CDR3 length: 15 amino acids. The trim removed 5 bases at V and 7 bases at J, leaving 8 bases unmatched. The CDR3 loop reads CASSVGQALNSPLHF. CDR3 nucleotide sequence: TGTGCCAGCAGCGTAGGACAGGCACTCAATTCACCCCTCCACTTT. Variable domain in full (rest from reference TRBV7-2 and TRBJ1-6): GAGVSQSPSNKVTEKGKDVELRCDPISGHTALYWYRQSLGQGLEFLIYFQGNSAPDKSGLPSDRFSAERTGGSVSTLTIQRTQQEDSAVYLCASSVGQALNSPLHFGNGTRLTVT.

CDR3 amino acids: CASTGPVGTDTQYF. CDR3 coding DNA: TGCGCCAGCACAGGGCCGGTCGGCACAGATACGCAGTATTTT. The V call is TRBV5-1, the J call TRBJ2-3, with D perhaps TRBD1 (5 bases). The CDR3 has 14 residues. V was cut by 6 bases and J by 1 base, with 12 bases left in between. From germline, CDR1 is SGHRS and CDR2 YFSETQ.

This clone was picked up one time. Other DNA sequences in the same sample also yield this CDR3. The V call is TRBV7-2, the J call TRBJ2-5; 9 bases agree with TRBD1. This CDR3 has 14 amino acids. With 5 bases clipped from V and 2 bases from J, the junction kept 3 bases outside the gene matches. Germline V gene sequence: CDR1 SGHTA, CDR2 FQGNSA. The CDR3 DNA reads as TGTGCCAGCAGCCCCGGGACAGGGCAAGAGACCCAGTACTTC. Protein: CASSPGTGQETQYF.

The genes are TRBV19 and TRBJ1-5; 8 bases map to TRBD1. The CDR3 spans 16 residues. The V and J ends lost 6 bases and 3 bases, in that order; junction bases with no gene match: 10. In germline, CDR1 is LNHDA, CDR2 SQIVND (reference sequence). Written as DNA, the CDR3 is TGTGCCAGTAGCCGAGACAGGGGTAAAAACAATCAGCCCCAGCATTTT. It specifies CASSRDRGKNNQPQHF.

V gene TRBV28 combines with J gene TRBJ1-5, with a weak D call TRBD1 (5 bases). Per germline, CDR1 MDHEN and CDR2 SYDVKM. V was cut by 7 bases and J by 0 bases, with 10 bases left in between. There are 14 residues in the CDR3. The CDR3 DNA sequence: TGTGCCAGCAATCAGGGAGGTAGCAATCAGCCCCAGCATTTT. Encoded protein: CASNQGGSNQPQHF.

The chain recombines TRBV5-6 with TRBJ2-1; 9 positions agree with TRBD1. In germline, CDR1 is SGHDT, CDR2 YYEEEE. V lost 2 bases to trimming and J lost 7 bases; unmatched junction nucleotides: 4. The CDR3 has 14 amino acids. CDR3 in amino acids: CASSFLGQGNEQFF. The CDR3 bases are TGTGCCAGCAGCTTTTTGGGACAGGGAAATGAGCAGTTCTTC.

V gene TRBV5-6 combines with J gene TRBJ1-1; possible D gene TRBD1, 5 bases. V was cut by 0 bases and J by 11 bases, with 11 bases left in between. The CDR3 is 12 residues long. Per the germline V gene, CDR1 is SGHDT and CDR2 is YYEEEE. DNA of the CDR3: TGTGCCAGCAGCTTGGCAGGGAATACGGCTTTCTTT. As protein: CASSLAGNTAFF.

J is TRBJ1-4 and V is TRBV7-8; D is ambiguous. The CDR3 loop spans 17 amino acids. Trimming left V 1 base short and J 1 base short, with 13 bases between. The germline CDR1 and CDR2 sequences are SGHVS and FQNEAQ. CDR3 in amino acids: CASSLVIPPLTNEKLFF. CDR3 in DNA: TGTGCCAGCAGCTTAGTTATTCCTCCGTTAACTAATGAAAAACTGTTTTTT.

This rearrangement joins TRBV7-2 to TRBJ1-6; tentative D call: TRBD1 (5 bases). This CDR3 region has 11 residues. The germline V and J ends were trimmed by 4 bases and 11 bases, with 6 bases remaining between them. From germline, CDR1 is SGHTA and CDR2 FQGNSA. CDR3 nucleotides: TGTGCCAGCAGCTCCAGGGCACCCCTCCACTTT. Its translation is CASSSRAPLHF.

This chain uses TRBV6-5 with TRBJ1-6; tentative D call: TRBD1 (6 bases). This CDR3 spans 15 amino acids. The germline gives CDR1 MNHEY, CDR2 SVGAGI. Trimming removed 6 bases from V and 5 bases from J, with 14 bases in between. CDR3 residues: CASRNRDTHNSPLHF. CDR3 sequence (DNA): TGTGCCAGCAGAAACCGGGACACACATAATTCACCCCTCCACTTT.

V gene TRBV11-2 combines with J gene TRBJ1-3; 8 nucleotides agree with TRBD1. CDR3 size: 18 residues. Trimming removed 4 bases from V and 4 bases from J; junction bases left unmatched: 15. Per the germline V gene, CDR1 is SGHAT and CDR2 is FQNNGV. The CDR3: CASSSRQGPKGSGNTIYF. For the CDR3, the DNA is TGTGCCAGCAGCTCAAGACAGGGGCCTAAGGGATCCGGAAACACCATATATTTT.

The J gene is TRBJ1-4, the V gene TRBV7-9; 7 nucleotides align to TRBD1. Trimming cost V 5 bases and J 7 bases; bases outside gene matches: 4. Germline CDR1 reads SEHNR; CDR2 reads FQNEAQ (reference sequence). This CDR3 contains 13 residues. The CDR3 loop is CASSPDRFEKLFF. The CDR3 nucleotides are TGTGCCAGCAGCCCGGACAGGTTTGAAAAACTGTTTTTT.

The J gene is TRBJ2-2, the V gene TRBV7-2; 8 bases fit TRBD2. Trimming cost V 2 bases and J 2 bases; bases outside gene matches: 10. Germline CDR1 and CDR2: SGHTA and FQGNSA. The CDR3 length is 18 residues. CDR3 nucleotide sequence: TGTGCCAGCAGCTTATATCGTATGGCGGGGGGAAACACCGGGGAGCTGTTTTTT. This encodes CASSLYRMAGGNTGELFF.

This clone was picked up one time. V gene TRBV6-2 or TRBV6-3 combines with J gene TRBJ2-1, with TRBD2 identical over 7 bases. V dropped 6 bases and J dropped 4; count of bases not matched to a gene: 6. The CDR3 extends over 14 amino acids. From germline, CDR1 is MNHEY and CDR2 SVGEGT. The CDR3 reads CASSRRGDYNEQFF. CDR3 bases: TGTGCCAGCAGCAGACGGGGGGATTACAATGAGCAGTTCTTC.

The chain uses TRBV14 and TRBJ1-2; D remains ambiguous. The V gene's germline CDR1 is SGHDN and CDR2 FVKESK. There are 14 residues in the CDR3. V lost 0 bases to trimming and J lost 8 bases, with 13 bases between them. The DNA of the CDR3 is TGTGCCAGCAGCCAAGATAAGATGCGAGGGGGCTACACCTTC. Translating gives CASSQDKMRGGYTF.

This rearrangement joins TRBV7-2 to TRBJ2-7, with D possibly TRBD1 on 6 matching bases. CDR3 length: 15 residues. Trimming stripped 0 bases from V and 7 bases from J, with 16 bases between. The germline V gene encodes CDR1 SGHTA and CDR2 FQGNSA. The CDR3 loop is CASSLASAGAREQYF. The CDR3 DNA reads as TGTGCCAGCAGCTTAGCTTCGGCAGGGGCTAGGGAGCAGTACTTC. Combining the CDR3 with reference TRBV7-2 and TRBJ2-7 gives the whole variable domain GAGVSQSPSNKVTEKGKDVELRCDPISGHTALYWYRQSLGQGLEFLIYFQGNSAPDKSGLPSDRFSAERTGGSVSTLTIQRTQQEDSAVYLCASSLASAGAREQYFGPGTRLTVT.

This clone was seen just once. V and J are TRBV14 and TRBJ1-1; D is perhaps TRBD1 (5 bases). The V gene's germline CDR1 is SGHDN and CDR2 FVKESK. Trimming cost V 1 base and J 6 bases, with 12 bases left between them. This CDR3 is built from 14 residues. DNA of the CDR3: TGTGCCAGCAGCCAAGTTAGGGGTTTGGCTGAAGCTTTCTTT. It is translated as CASSQVRGLAEAFF.

The chain recombines TRBV6-5 with TRBJ1-1; D call uncertain. The CDR3 is 13 amino acids. Germline CDR1 is MNHEY and CDR2 is SVGAGI. V lost 6 bases to trimming and J lost 1 base, with 9 bases between them. The CDR3 nucleotides are TGTGCCAGCAGGGAGCACACGAACACTGAAGCTTTCTTT. Translated, it gives CASREHTNTEAFF.

This chain connects TRBV28 to TRBJ1-6; the D gene is possibly TRBD1 (6 bases). Germline V gene sequence: CDR1 MDHEN, CDR2 SYDVKM. Trimming left V 7 bases short and J 10 bases short, with 17 bases between. CDR3 size: 14 residues. The CDR3 reads CASITNTGFSPLHF. CDR3 coding DNA: TGTGCCAGCATCACTAATACAGGGTTCTCACCCCTCCACTTT.

This clone was recorded once. The chain carries TRBV19 and TRBJ2-2; 13 bases agree with TRBD2. Germline V gives CDR1 LNHDA, CDR2 SQIVND (reference sequence). The CDR3 is 17 residues long. V dropped 0 bases and J dropped 6; count of bases not matched to a gene: 4. CDR3 in amino acids: CASSIELAGGPSGELFF. DNA for the CDR3: TGTGCCAGTAGTATAGAACTAGCGGGGGGGCCCTCCGGGGAGCTGTTTTTT.

The chain couples TRBV11-2 to TRBJ1-1; no reliable D call. Germline CDR1 is SGHAT and CDR2 is FQNNGV. Trimming removed 1 base from V and 0 bases from J, with 3 bases in between. CDR3 length: 13 residues. This CDR3 is CASSLALNTEAFF. Here the CDR3 DNA reads TGTGCCAGCAGCTTAGCTTTGAACACTGAAGCTTTCTTT.